This T cell receptor beta chain was retrieved from a study of blood T cell repertoires in COVID-19. Looking at the study overall: From T cells, B-cell-depleted T cells, or PBMCs came the material, which was cDNA or gDNA.

Germline-derived CDR1 and CDR2 are LNHDA and SQIVND (reference sequence). The CDR3 consists of 17 residues. V was clipped by 3 bases and J by 5 bases; unmatched bases: 10. Only in-frame clones appear in the TCRdb table, and some are missing; sequencing was by immunoSEQ multiplex PCR. In the table there are tens of thousands of clones, 82% of which are singletons. V gene TRBV19 combines with J gene TRBJ2-2; TRBD2 matches at 9 bases. The receptor was isolated from a human donor in a cohort sampled during active COVID-19. The sample consisted of peripheral blood. This CDR3 reads CASSILLAGWGTGELFF. The DNA for the CDR3 is TGTGCCAGTAGTATCCTTCTAGCGGGGTGGGGGACCGGGGAGCTGTTTTTT.